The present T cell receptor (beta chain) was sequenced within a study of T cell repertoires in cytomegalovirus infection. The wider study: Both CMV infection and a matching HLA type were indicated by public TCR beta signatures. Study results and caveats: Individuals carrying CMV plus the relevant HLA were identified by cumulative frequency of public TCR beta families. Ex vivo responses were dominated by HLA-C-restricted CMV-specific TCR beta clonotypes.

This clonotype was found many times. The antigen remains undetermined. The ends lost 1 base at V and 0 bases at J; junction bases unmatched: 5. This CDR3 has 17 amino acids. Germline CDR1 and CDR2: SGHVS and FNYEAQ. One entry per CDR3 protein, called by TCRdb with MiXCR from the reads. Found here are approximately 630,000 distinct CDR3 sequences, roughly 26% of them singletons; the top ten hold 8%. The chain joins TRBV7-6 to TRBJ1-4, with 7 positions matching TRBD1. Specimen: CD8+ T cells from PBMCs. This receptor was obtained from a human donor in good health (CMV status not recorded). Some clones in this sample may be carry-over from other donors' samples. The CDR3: CASSLEPQGATNEKLFF. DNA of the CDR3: TGTGCCAGCAGCTTAGAACCCCAGGGGGCAACTAATGAAAAACTGTTTTTT.